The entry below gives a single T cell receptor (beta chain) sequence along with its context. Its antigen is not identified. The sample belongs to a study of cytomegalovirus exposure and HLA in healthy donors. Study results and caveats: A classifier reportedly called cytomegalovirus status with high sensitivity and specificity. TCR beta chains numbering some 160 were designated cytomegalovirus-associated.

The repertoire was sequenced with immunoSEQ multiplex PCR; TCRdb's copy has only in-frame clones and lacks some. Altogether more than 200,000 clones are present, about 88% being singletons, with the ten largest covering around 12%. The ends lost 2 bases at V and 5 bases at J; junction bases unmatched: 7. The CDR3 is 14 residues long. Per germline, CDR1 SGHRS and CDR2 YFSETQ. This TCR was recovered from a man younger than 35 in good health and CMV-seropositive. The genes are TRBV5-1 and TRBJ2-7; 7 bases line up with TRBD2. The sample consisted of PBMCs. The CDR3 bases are TGCGCCAGCAGCTTCACCGGGACTACAAACGAGCAGTACTTC. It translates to CASSFTGTTNEQYF.